This T cell receptor beta chain was obtained from a study of blood T cell repertoires in COVID-19. Study information: Samples of COVID-19 (acute and convalescent) were obtained from the United States, Italy and Spain. From T cells, B-cell-depleted T cells, or PBMCs came the material, which was cDNA or gDNA.

Original methodology: Quantification of nucleated cells was approximated via reference gene primer amplification. Here immunoSEQ multiplex PCR was the method, and the copy in TCRdb shows in-frame clones only, minus some. Clone size and V and J calls were adopted from that table, with D and trimming inferred from the DNA. The table shows fewer than 500,000 clones, with 86% occurring only once. In germline, CDR1 is SGHRS, CDR2 YFSETQ. The CDR3 is 15 amino acids. The ends lost 2 bases at V and 0 bases at J; junction bases unmatched: 3. The sample was peripheral blood. This chain links TRBV5-1 with TRBJ2-5, with 8 bases lining up with TRBD2. The receptor was isolated from a woman in her thirties with active or convalescent COVID-19. CDR3 sequence reads: CASSFGGGYQETQYF. The CDR3 DNA sequence: TGCGCCAGCAGCTTTGGCGGGGGGTACCAAGAGACCCAGTACTTC.